The following is a TCR beta chain sequence with its context. Its antigen remains unknown. These data belong to a study of T cells in localized non-small cell lung cancer. Study findings and constraints: Median approximately 58 top-100 tumor clones were shared with paired adjacent lung. Longer overall survival accompanied higher blood T cell density.

Measured with immunoSEQ multiplex PCR; TCRdb has only the in-frame clones, and not every one. The top ten hold approximately 16% of the sample, which has about 52,000 clones, around 84% seen once. Per the germline V gene, CDR1 is KGHSH and CDR2 is LQKENI. The trim removed 5 bases at V and 2 bases at J, leaving 9 bases unmatched. This CDR3 has 16 residues. J is TRBJ2-5 and V is TRBV18; 9 bases are a match to TRBD1. The TCR was taken from a female donor with stage II lung adenocarcinoma. The sample here was PBMCs, taken before any cancer treatment. CDR3 sequence: CASSGPPGTGQETQYF. The CDR3 DNA is TGTGCCAGCTCAGGGCCTCCAGGGACAGGGCAAGAGACCCAGTACTTC.